These 32 T cell receptor beta chains originate from one sample sequenced in a study of technical replicates of blood from a handful of donors. Generated by immunoSEQ multiplex PCR, the TCRdb table keeps only in-frame clones and is missing some. The repertoire holds some 80,000 clones, with 75% to 90% as singletons. The sample was PBMCs. All receptors derive from a human donor in good health. Some clones in this sample may be carry-over from other donors' samples.

V gene TRBV7-9 combines with J gene TRBJ2-7, with 7 bases that match TRBD1. Per germline, CDR1 SEHNR and CDR2 FQNEAQ (reference sequence). The CDR3 runs 15 residues. The V and J ends lost 5 bases and 2 bases, in that order; junction bases with no gene match: 9. The CDR3 region is CASSLLGQGAYEQYF. Here the CDR3 DNA reads TGTGCCAGCAGCCTTCTTGGGCAGGGGGCCTACGAGCAGTACTTC. The complete variable domain, with remaining parts taken from reference TRBV7-9 and TRBJ2-7, reads DTGVSQNPRHKITKRGQNVTFRCDPISEHNRLYWYRQTLGQGPEFLTYFQNEAQLEKSRLLSDRFSAERPKGSFSTLEIQRTEQGDSAMYLCASSLLGQGAYEQYFGPGTRLTVT.

The chain has TRBV5-1 and TRBJ2-7; TRBD1 aligns across 9 bases. In germline, CDR1 is SGHRS, CDR2 YFSETQ. This CDR3 spans 13 amino acids. Unmatched junction bases numbered 3, after V lost 3 bases and J lost 5 bases. The CDR3 loop is CASSSGTGNEQYF. Written as DNA, the CDR3 is TGCGCCAGCAGCTCCGGGACAGGGAACGAGCAGTACTTC.

This clone was detected only a few times. The chain carries TRBV9 and TRBJ1-1; perhaps TRBD1 as D (6 bases). The V end lost 0 bases, the J end lost 3 bases, and 9 bases lay between the germline ends. The CDR3 spans 14 residues. Germline CDR1 SGDLS, CDR2 YYNGEE. In nucleotides, the CDR3 is TGTGCCAGCAGCGTAGCAGAGGGGGACACTGAAGCTTTCTTT. This gives the protein CASSVAEGDTEAFF.

The CDR3 sequence is CAWTRGRSYNEQFF. Written as DNA, the CDR3 is TGTGCCTGGACTAGGGGTCGCTCCTACAATGAGCAGTTCTTC. The rearrangement links TRBV30 to TRBJ2-1; perhaps TRBD1 as D (5 bases). Trimming removed 4 bases from V and 0 bases from J, with 10 bases in between. Germline V lookup: CDR1 GTSNPN, CDR2 SVGIG (reference sequence). The CDR3 totals 14 residues.

The chain joins TRBV4-3 to TRBJ1-3; the D is unclear. Trimming shortened V by 1 base and J by 2 bases, and 9 bases separated the two germline ends. The germline V gene encodes CDR1 LGHNA and CDR2 YSLEER. This CDR3 region has 15 residues. CDR3 bases: TGCGCCAGCAGCCAAGGTGTCCTTGCTGGAAACACCATATATTTT. Amino acids: CASSQGVLAGNTIYF.

This clone has a single count. CDR3 DNA sequence: TGTGCCAGCAGCAAGGACAGGGGGTACGAGCAGTACTTC. Translation gives CASSKDRGYEQYF. This chain uses TRBV11-2 with TRBJ2-7; TRBD1 aligns across 10 bases. V trimming: 5 bases; J trimming: 4 bases; junction bases outside the gene matches: 2. The CDR3 runs to 13 residues. Germline V gene sequence: CDR1 SGHAT, CDR2 FQNNGV.

V gene TRBV7-2 combines with J gene TRBJ2-2, with 11 positions matching TRBD1. The CDR3 totals 16 residues. The germline V gene has CDR1 SGHTA and CDR2 FQGNSA. V dropped 6 bases and J dropped 5; count of bases not matched to a gene: 8. The CDR3 region is CASRTGTGGGTGELFF. The CDR3 DNA is TGTGCCAGCAGAACCGGGACAGGGGGAGGGACCGGGGAGCTGTTTTTT.

The chain couples TRBV4-3 to TRBJ1-1; D might be TRBD1 (5 bases). The CDR3 runs 15 residues. V gave up 3 bases and J gave up 1 base, with 12 bases separating them. Germline V gives CDR1 LGHNA, CDR2 YSLEER. CDR3 nucleotides: TGCGCCAGCAGCCAGGGATCCGGGGGGAACACTGAAGCTTTCTTT. This translates into CASSQGSGGNTEAFF.

The chain combines TRBV15 with TRBJ1-5; 10 nucleotides match TRBD1. The length of the CDR3 is 16 residues. The germline gives CDR1 LNHNV, CDR2 YYDKDF (reference sequence). V shed 3 bases and J 5 bases; nucleotides not matched to a gene: 7. This CDR3 reads CATSREPGQGYQPQHF. CDR3 coding DNA: TGTGCCACCAGCAGGGAACCGGGACAGGGGTATCAGCCCCAGCATTTT.

The chain employs TRBV13 and TRBJ2-4; TRBD1 matches at 7 bases. The CDR3 is 16 amino acids. Looked up from germline, CDR1 is PRHDT and CDR2 is FYEKMQ (reference sequence). V shed 5 bases, J shed 3 bases, and the junction held 10 bases outside the gene matches. The CDR3 DNA follows: TGTGCCAGCAGCCACCGACAGGGTTTTGGCAAAAACATTCAGTACTTC. Encoded protein: CASSHRQGFGKNIQYF.

The CDR3 bases are TGTGCCAGCAGCTTAGGGCCGCTAGTCAGCTACGAGCAGTACTTC. Amino acid sequence: CASSLGPLVSYEQYF. The chain couples TRBV7-2 to TRBJ2-7; D is unclear. Trimming removed 1 base at V and 3 bases at J, with 13 bases between. The length of the CDR3 is 15 residues. The germline gives CDR1 SGHTA, CDR2 FQGNSA. The variable domain in full, completed from reference TRBV7-2 and TRBJ2-7, reads GAGVSQSPSNKVTEKGKDVELRCDPISGHTALYWYRQSLGQGLEFLIYFQGNSAPDKSGLPSDRFSAERTGGSVSTLTIQRTQQEDSAVYLCASSLGPLVSYEQYFGPGTRLTVT.

The chain joins TRBV7-9 to TRBJ1-2, with 8 bases matching TRBD1. V shed 5 bases, J shed 8 bases, and the junction held 7 bases outside the gene matches. CDR1 and CDR2 (germline): SEHNR, FQNEAQ (reference sequence). The CDR3 covers 13 residues. The CDR3 DNA reads TGTGCCAGCAGCACACAGGGGGTAACAGGCTACACCTTC. Residues: CASSTQGVTGYTF.

This rearrangement joins TRBV4-3 to TRBJ2-2, with 8 bases fitting TRBD2. Germline values: CDR1 LGHNA, CDR2 YSLEER. Trimming at V came to 8 bases and at J to 4 bases, leaving 6 bases not matched to a gene. CDR3 length equals 14 residues. CDR3 in DNA: TGCGCCAGCGGGCCGGCGGGGGGCACCGGGGAGCTGTTTTTT. Translating gives CASGPAGGTGELFF.

The chain carries TRBV6-5 and TRBJ1-1, with D unresolved. This CDR3 has 12 residues. CDR1 MNHEY and CDR2 SVGAGI come from the germline V gene. V lost 6 bases and J 7 bases, leaving 12 bases between the germline ends. Here the CDR3 reads CASSGAPFEAFF. Written as DNA, the CDR3 is TGTGCCAGCAGCGGAGCGCCCTTTGAAGCTTTCTTT.

The chain has TRBV27 and TRBJ2-5, with D possibly being TRBD2 (6 bases). The V gene lost 5 bases and the J gene lost 5 bases, with 15 bases spanning the gap. The CDR3 has 14 amino acids. Germline V gene sequence: CDR1 MNHEY, CDR2 SMNVEV (reference sequence). The CDR3 reads CASSSPLRGETQYF. DNA for the CDR3: TGTGCCAGCAGTAGCCCTTTACGGGGGGAGACCCAGTACTTC.

The chain is built from TRBV30 and TRBJ2-5; D call uncertain. The end of the DNA fits TRBJ2-7 better, so the J call may be wrong. This CDR3 has 14 residues. The germline gives CDR1 GTSNPN, CDR2 SVGIG (reference sequence). CDR3 residues: CAWSGFGPTYEQYF. The CDR3 bases are TGTGCCTGGAGTGGGTTTGGTCCCACCTACGAGCAGTACTTC.

The chain carries TRBV19 and TRBJ2-2, with D perhaps TRBD1 (5 bases). The CDR3 is made up of 14 amino acids. CDR1 is LNHDA, CDR2 SQIVND, per germline (reference sequence). Between the trimmed V and J ends, which lost 1 base and 7 bases, there was a span of 10 bases. CDR3 sequence reads: CASSIAGLGGELFF. CDR3 DNA: TGTGCCAGTAGTATAGCAGGGCTCGGCGGGGAGCTGTTTTTT.

The chain joins TRBV6-4 to TRBJ2-1; 8 bases align to TRBD2. This CDR3 has 17 amino acids. In germline, CDR1 is MRHNA, CDR2 SNTAGT. V dropped 3 bases and J dropped 0; count of bases not matched to a gene: 7. The CDR3 spells CASSDTGGASSYNEQFF. The CDR3 DNA sequence: TGTGCCAGCAGTGATACCGGGGGGGCGAGCTCCTACAATGAGCAGTTCTTC.

This clone was counted a single time. V is TRBV30 and J is TRBJ2-3; TRBD2 matches 9 bases. Germline CDR1 and CDR2: GTSNPN and SVGIG (reference sequence). CDR3 length equals 15 residues. V lost 0 bases to trimming and J lost 4 bases; unmatched junction nucleotides: 5. As DNA, the CDR3 is TGTGCCTGGAGTGTAGGCGGGGGGGCATCAGATACGCAGTATTTT. Protein sequence: CAWSVGGGASDTQYF.

V and J are TRBV4-2 and TRBJ2-7; 11 bases are shared with TRBD2. Germline CDR1 and CDR2: LGHNA and YNFKEQ. There are 18 residues in the CDR3. V shed 0 bases, J shed 2 bases, and the junction held 9 bases outside the gene matches. The CDR3 DNA follows: TGTGCCAGCAGCCAAGATGCGACTAGCGGGGTTACGGCCTACGAGCAGTACTTC. Encoded protein: CASSQDATSGVTAYEQYF.

The V call is TRBV30, the J call TRBJ2-1; 14 positions match TRBD2. Germline CDR1 reads GTSNPN; CDR2 reads SVGIG (reference sequence). The CDR3 spans 17 residues. The J segment lost 7 bases and the V segment lost 3 bases, leaving 11 bases of the junction unmatched. In DNA, the CDR3 is TGTGCCTGGAGGGGGACTAGCGGGAGCCATAACTTAAATGAGCAGTTCTTC. Its translation is CAWRGTSGSHNLNEQFF.

This clone was counted a few times. The V call is TRBV29-1, the J call TRBJ1-1; maybe TRBD1 (6 bases). This CDR3 has 13 amino acids. Trimming removed 6 bases from V and 0 bases from J, with 11 bases in between. Germline V lookup: CDR1 SQVTM, CDR2 ANQGSEA. The CDR3, as DNA: TGCAGCGTCGGACAGATCATGAACACTGAAGCTTTCTTT. Residues: CSVGQIMNTEAFF.

The table lists this clone with a few counts. The gene calls are TRBV16 and TRBJ2-5, with 7 positions matching TRBD1. Germline CDR1 and CDR2: KGHSY and FQNENV. With V trimmed by 0 bases and J by 3 bases, 4 bases remained unmatched. The CDR3 has 15 residues. This CDR3 is CASSQSPGGEETQYF. DNA of the CDR3: TGTGCCAGCAGCCAATCGCCAGGGGGTGAAGAGACCCAGTACTTC.

CDR3 loop: CASSQDKGQAREQFF. The CDR3 DNA sequence: TGCGCCAGCAGCCAAGATAAGGGGCAAGCTCGGGAGCAGTTCTTC. The rearrangement links TRBV4-3 to TRBJ2-1; a possible D gene is TRBD1 (5 bases). Germline values: CDR1 LGHNA, CDR2 YSLEER. Trimming took 0 bases from V and 10 from J, leaving 16 bases between them. The CDR3 has 15 residues.

This clone was seen repeatedly, ten times or more. The chain links TRBV2 to TRBJ2-5; TRBD2 matches 7 bases. This CDR3 has 15 amino acids. V was pared by 3 bases and J by 3 bases, with 7 bases of the junction left unmatched. Germline CDR1 and CDR2: SNHLY and FYNNEI. CDR3 region: CASSEAGLVKETQYF. CDR3 nucleotide sequence: TGTGCCAGCAGTGAGGCAGGACTAGTAAAAGAGACCCAGTACTTC.

The chain couples TRBV6-1 to TRBJ2-7, with D possibly matching TRBD2 (5 bases). The CDR3 is 13 amino acids. Germline CDR1 is MNHNS and CDR2 is SASEGT. V lost 0 bases to trimming and J lost 7 bases, with 10 bases between them. The CDR3 sequence: CASSEAPGIEQYF. In nucleotides, the CDR3 is TGTGCCAGCAGTGAAGCGCCCGGGATTGAGCAGTACTTC.

A word on this clone: Other nucleotide sequences in the sample specify the same CDR3. The chain joins TRBV19 to TRBJ1-1; D ambiguous. There are 14 residues in the CDR3. V gave up 1 base and J gave up 1 base, with 7 bases separating them. Germline CDR1 and CDR2: LNHDA and SQIVND (reference sequence). This CDR3 is CASSIGGQNTEAFF. The DNA for the CDR3 is TGTGCCAGTAGTATAGGAGGGCAGAACACTGAAGCTTTCTTT.

The chain uses TRBV30 and TRBJ2-6, with 8 bases that match TRBD1. In germline, CDR1 is GTSNPN, CDR2 SVGIG (reference sequence). V shed 4 bases and J 4 bases; nucleotides not matched to a gene: 12. The CDR3 contains 17 residues. CDR3 DNA sequence: TGTGCCTGGACTAGTGGGCAGGGGGCGTGGGGGGCCAACGTCCTGACTTTC. Translation: CAWTSGQGAWGANVLTF. The full variable domain, with the rest looked up from reference TRBV30 and TRBJ2-6, is SQTIHQWPATLVQPVGSPLSLECTVEGTSNPNLYWYRQAAGRGLQLLFYSVGIGQISSEVPQNLSASRPQDRQFILSSKKLLLSDSGFYLCAWTSGQGAWGANVLTFGAGSRLTVL.

This clone has only one observation. This specimen includes other DNA sequences encoding the same CDR3. The V gene is TRBV6-5, the J gene TRBJ1-2; 9 bases fit TRBD1. CDR1 MNHEY and CDR2 SVGAGI come from the germline V gene. The V segment lost 1 base and the J segment 5 bases; nucleotides outside the gene matches: 2. The CDR3 has 14 amino acids. The CDR3 loop is CASSYLDRGYGYTF. The CDR3 region has the DNA TGTGCCAGCAGTTACTTGGACAGGGGTTATGGCTACACCTTC.

The gene calls are TRBV9 and TRBJ2-3; TRBD2 agrees at 8 bases. CDR3 size: 15 residues. Germline CDR1 is SGDLS and CDR2 is YYNGEE. V dropped 0 bases and J dropped 3; count of bases not matched to a gene: 3. The CDR3 DNA follows: TGTGCCAGCAGCGTAGGAGCTAGCGGGACAGATACGCAGTATTTT. As protein: CASSVGASGTDTQYF.

The rearrangement joins TRBV10-2 to TRBJ1-1; possible D gene TRBD1, 6 bases. CDR3 size: 13 residues. CDR1 is WSHSY and CDR2 is SAAADI in the germline V gene. V gave up 6 bases and J gave up 1 base, with 9 bases separating them. This CDR3 is CASSGQWNTEAFF. The CDR3 region has the DNA TGCGCCAGCAGCGGACAGTGGAACACTGAAGCTTTCTTT.

The chain is built from TRBV7-2 and TRBJ2-3; 8 bases are shared with TRBD2. The V gene end was trimmed by 3 bases and the J gene end by 2 bases; junction bases not matched to a gene: 4. Germline loops: CDR1 SGHTA, CDR2 FQGNSA. The CDR3 is 15 amino acids. For the CDR3, the DNA is TGTGCCAGCAGCTTTGCTAGCGGGTACACAGATACGCAGTATTTT. This gives the protein CASSFASGYTDTQYF. The complete variable domain, with remaining parts taken from reference TRBV7-2 and TRBJ2-3, reads GAGVSQSPSNKVTEKGKDVELRCDPISGHTALYWYRQSLGQGLEFLIYFQGNSAPDKSGLPSDRFSAERTGGSVSTLTIQRTQQEDSAVYLCASSFASGYTDTQYFGPGTRLTVL.